Listed below are T cell receptor beta chains from one sample, sequenced in a study of early T cells in non-severe SARS-CoV-2 infection. TCRdb passed the 5' RACE reads through MiXCR, listing each CDR3 protein once. Of 55,000 to 70,000 distinct CDR3 sequences listed, 10% to 15% are singletons. Source material: whole blood. Receptors originate from an adult who was a healthcare worker with PCR-confirmed SARS-CoV-2 infection or an uninfected control (not recorded which). CDR3s include the opening cysteine and the closing phenylalanine or tryptophan. D genes are given only for firm matches. Part of the rows lack a size; the others show once, few, many or a class for expanded clones.

V	D	size	J	DNA	CDR3
TRBV7-9	TRBD2	many	TRBJ2-1	TGTGCCAGCAGCTCCCCGGGACTAGCGACCTTGGAGCAGTTCTTC	CASSSPGLATLEQFF
TRBV7-8	NA	few	TRBJ2-1	TGTGCCAGCAGCCCATGGACAGTGGACAATGAGCAGTTCTTC	CASSPWTVDNEQFF
TRBV7-8	TRBD2	many	TRBJ2-3	TGTGCCAGCAGCTTAGTGAGACTAGCGACAGATACGCAGTATTTT	CASSLVRLATDTQYF
TRBV20-1	NA	NA	TRBJ2-7	TGCAGTGCTAGATGGGGGTCTCCCTACGAGCAGTACTTC	CSARWGSPYEQYF
TRBV10-3	NA	NA	TRBJ2-3	TGTGCCATCAGTGAAGCGGGTGTCACAGATACGCAGTATTTT	CAISEAGVTDTQYF
TRBV25-1	NA	NA	TRBJ1-1	TGTGCCAGCAGTGACAGGGTCTCGAACACTGAAGCTTTCTTT	CASSDRVSNTEAFF
TRBV7-9	NA	NA	TRBJ2-1	TGTGCCAGCACCTGGGGCTACTACAATGAGCAGTTCTTC	CASTWGYYNEQFF
TRBV6-1	TRBD1	NA	TRBJ2-3	TGTGCCAGCAGTACCTCAGGACAGGGGGCCGGCGATACGCAGTATTTT	CASSTSGQGAGDTQYF
TRBV4-3	NA	NA	TRBJ2-1	TGCGCCAGCAGCCAAGATCTTGGGGCAGGGAGGTTCTTC	CASSQDLGAGRFF
TRBV9	TRBD2	NA	TRBJ2-1	TGTGCCAGCAGCGTCACCGGGACTAGCGAGCAGTTCTTC	CASSVTGTSEQFF
TRBV6-1	TRBD2	NA	TRBJ2-3	TGTGCCAGCAGTCTTCTAGCGGGGGTAATAGATACGCAGTATTTT	CASSLLAGVIDTQYF
TRBV29-1	NA	many	TRBJ2-1	TGCAGCGTTGATCCCCGGGCGGGGTCCTACAATGAGCAGTTCTTC	CSVDPRAGSYNEQFF
TRBV10-3	TRBD1	NA	TRBJ1-1	TGTGCCATCAGGCCGGGACAGGGGGCTGAAGCTTTCTTT	CAIRPGQGAEAFF
TRBV5-1	NA	NA	TRBJ2-7	TGCGCCAGCAGCGGGACGACCTACGAGCAGTACTTC	CASSGTTYEQYF
TRBV11-3	TRBD1	many	TRBJ2-3	TGTGCCAGCAGCCCTGGGACAGGGATGTTTGAAGATACGCAGTATTTT	CASSPGTGMFEDTQYF
TRBV7-2	NA	few	TRBJ1-2	TGTGCCAGCAGCTTAGGTTGGAGAGTGGGAGGCTACACCTTC	CASSLGWRVGGYTF
TRBV20-1	NA	NA	TRBJ2-7	TGCAGTGGATCAAGGGCTTCCTACGAGCAGTACTTC	CSGSRASYEQYF
TRBV7-5	NA	many	TRBJ1-5	NA	CISVPEALGRQKLGNQPQHF
TRBV10-3	NA	few	TRBJ1-1	TGTGCCATAGGAGGGGGCACTGAAGCTTTCTTT	CAIGGGTEAFF
TRBV3-1	NA	NA	TRBJ1-1	TGTGCCAGCACATTATGGACGGGGACTGAAGCTTTCTTT	CASTLWTGTEAFF
TRBV2	TRBD1	many	TRBJ2-6	TGTGCCAGCAGTCGACAGGGGGCTTTTTCTGGGGCCAACGTCCTGACTTTC	CASSRQGAFSGANVLTF
TRBV29-1	NA	NA	TRBJ2-1	TGCAGCGTCCTAGTGGCTGGTCCTATGGATGAGCAGTTCTTC	CSVLVAGPMDEQFF
TRBV6-5	NA	many	TRBJ1-6	TGTGCCAGCGGGCGGGGGCATAATTCACCCCTCCACTTT	CASGRGHNSPLHF
TRBV6-1	TRBD2	few	TRBJ2-1	TGTGCCAGCAGTGATTACGGGGGGGCCTACAATGAGCAGTTCTTC	CASSDYGGAYNEQFF
TRBV5-1	TRBD1	few	TRBJ2-4	TGCGCCAGCAGCCACTCCCGGACAGGGGGCGAACTTAACATTCAGTACTTC	CASSHSRTGGELNIQYF
TRBV5-5	NA	NA	TRBJ2-7	TGTGCCAGCAGCTTGGCCTCAGGGCTTTCCTACGAGCAGTACTTC	CASSLASGLSYEQYF
TRBV2	TRBD2	many	TRBJ2-1	TGTGCCAGCAGACCCAGCTGGGGGAGCGGGGGGGCGACGAATGAGCAGTTCTTC	CASRPSWGSGGATNEQFF
TRBV7-8	TRBD1	many	TRBJ2-5	TGTGCCAGCAGCCGACAGGGATCCCAAGAGACCCAGTACTTC	CASSRQGSQETQYF
TRBV12-3/TRBV12-4	TRBD1	NA	TRBJ1-2	TGTGCCAGCAGTGAATCACAGGGGTCGCCGCATGGCTACACCTTC	CASSESQGSPHGYTF
TRBV6-1	NA	few	TRBJ1-1	TGTGCCAGCAGCGACGGGGATTGGCGCCAGGGGACGACTTTCTTT	CASSDGDWRQGTTFF
TRBV18	NA	few	TRBJ2-3	TGTGCCAGCTCACACTGGACGGATTCGGGGGATACGCAGTATTTT	CASSHWTDSGDTQYF
TRBV5-6	NA	many	TRBJ1-1	TGTGCCAGCAGCTTGGCGGGGGGACCTCGGAACACTGAAGCTTTCTTT	CASSLAGGPRNTEAFF
TRBV30	TRBD2	NA	TRBJ2-7	TGTGCCTGGAGTTCCGGACTAGCGGGGGTATTTTACGAGCAGTACTTC	CAWSSGLAGVFYEQYF
TRBV7-2	NA	NA	TRBJ1-1	TGTGCCAGCAGCTTAGTTGCATTAAGGGACACTGAAGCTTTCTTT	CASSLVALRDTEAFF
TRBV6-2/TRBV6-3	NA	NA	TRBJ2-2	TGTGCCAGCAGTTTCCAGGAACCCGCGAACACCGGGGAGCTGTTTTTT	CASSFQEPANTGELFF
TRBV7-8	NA	few	TRBJ2-2	TGTGCCAGCAGGGGTCTGGCTACCTACACCGGGGAGCTGTTTTTT	CASRGLATYTGELFF
TRBV12-5	NA	few	TRBJ2-1	TGTGCTAGTGGTTCGCAGGGTCTGGATGAGCAGTTCTTC	CASGSQGLDEQFF
TRBV2	NA	many	TRBJ2-2	TGTGCCAGCAGTGAAAAGGGCCGAACCACCGGGGAGCTGTTTTTT	CASSEKGRTTGELFF
TRBV6-2/TRBV6-3	NA	NA	TRBJ1-1	TGTGCCAGCAGTCCAGGGAGTCTGCACACTGAAGCTTTCTTT	CASSPGSLHTEAFF
TRBV7-2	NA	NA	TRBJ2-3	TGTGCCAGCAGCTTAGTCGGTGGGGGTGGAAGCACAGATACGCAGTATTTT	CASSLVGGGGSTDTQYF
TRBV9	NA	few	TRBJ2-2	TGTGCCAGCAGCGCCGGTAGCCTGACCGGGGAGCTGTTTTTT	CASSAGSLTGELFF
TRBV18	NA	NA	TRBJ1-1	TGTGCCAGCTACCCTAAGGGACCCGGCGAGGTGAACACTGAAGCTTTCTTT	CASYPKGPGEVNTEAFF
TRBV9	TRBD2	many	TRBJ2-7	TGTGCCAGCAGCCGCGGGCTAGCGGGTTTCTCCTACGAGCAGTACTTC	CASSRGLAGFSYEQYF
TRBV6-5	NA	few	TRBJ1-6	TGTGCCAGCAGTTACGGAGTTTATCGAGAGTCCCTCCACTTT	CASSYGVYRESLHF
TRBV6-6	TRBD1	NA	TRBJ1-2	TGTGCCAGCAGTTACACACCGGGACAGGGGCGGAAGGACACCTTC	CASSYTPGQGRKDTF
TRBV28	NA	many	TRBJ1-5	TGTGCCTCAACGGTTAGCAATCAGCCCCAGCATTTT	CASTVSNQPQHF
TRBV7-3	NA	NA	TRBJ2-1	TGTGCCAGCAGCTTAGGGGGGCCTTTTGGGAATGAGCAGTTCTTC	CASSLGGPFGNEQFF
TRBV10-2	NA	few	TRBJ2-3	TGCGCCAGCAGTGATGCGCGGCGGGATACGCAGTATTTT	CASSDARRDTQYF
TRBV7-9	TRBD1	NA	TRBJ2-2	TGTGCCAGCAGGCGGGACAGGGGGACGACCGGGGAGCTGTTTTTT	CASRRDRGTTGELFF